The entry below describes one T cell receptor beta chain. Its antigen is currently unknown. This entry is derived from a study of PD-1 blockade in classical Hodgkin lymphoma. Regarding the study as a whole: The study reported lower baseline TCR diversity in newly diagnosed patients than in healthy donors.

The protocol was immunoSEQ multiplex PCR, while the TCRdb copy is restricted to in-frame clones and leaves out a portion. The sample shows 15,000 to 20,000 clones, around 85% of them seen only once. Every patient relapsed after autologous stem cell transplantation, and brentuximab vedotin exposure varied. Germline trimming cut 4 bases from V and 5 bases from J; bases unmatched to any gene: 13. Per the germline V gene, CDR1 is SGHKS and CDR2 is YYEKEE (reference sequence). The CDR3 is 16 amino acids. The sequencing used peripheral blood mononuclear cells (PBMCs), collected at baseline. This sequence was found in a human donor with classical Hodgkin lymphoma. The chain recombines TRBV5-5 with TRBJ2-7; TRBD1 matches 9 bases. The CDR3 sequence is CASSPRTGAMVNEQYF. The CDR3 nucleotides are TGTGCCAGCAGCCCTCGGACAGGGGCAATGGTCAACGAGCAGTACTTC.